This record looks at one T cell receptor beta chain sequence and its context. This record belongs to a study of blood T cell repertoires in COVID-19. The germline gives CDR1 SEHNR, CDR2 FQNEAQ (reference sequence). V lost 1 base and J 7 bases, leaving 6 bases between the germline ends. This CDR3 has 12 amino acids. Per the original methods: How many nucleated cells were present was estimated from reference gene primer amplification. Data came from immunoSEQ multiplex PCR; TCRdb stores just in-frame clones and leaves some out. D and trimming were read from the DNA, whereas the V and J calls and clone size are those reported in that table. The data show 170,000 or so clones, with around 90% seen just once and 2.7% held by the top ten.

The sequence was collected from a man aged 35 to 55 with active or convalescent COVID-19. Sequencing was carried out using peripheral blood. This sequence joins TRBV7-9 and TRBJ2-3; possible D gene TRBD1, 5 bases. In nucleotides, the CDR3 is TGTGCCAGCAGCTTAGAGGGGAATACGCAGTATTTT. It encodes CASSLEGNTQYF.